This T cell receptor beta chain came from a study of blood T cell repertoires in COVID-19. Across the whole study: Researchers got acute and convalescent COVID-19 samples from the United States, Italy and Spain. The cDNA or gDNA used as material had been derived from T cells, B-cell-depleted T cells, or PBMCs.

In the original workflow: How many nucleated cells were present was estimated from reference gene primer amplification. The assay was immunoSEQ multiplex PCR, and TCRdb's table has in-frame clones only and misses some. That table supplies the V and J calls and clone size; D and trimming were determined from the DNA. The sample lists about 210,000 clones, approximately 82% seen once, with 9.5% to 15% in the top ten. CDR3 length: 13 amino acids. Per germline, CDR1 SGHTA and CDR2 FQGNSA. V lost 4 bases and J 3 bases, leaving 10 bases between the germline ends. The sample comprised peripheral blood. The source of this sequence is a woman between 40 and 55 years old with acute or convalescent COVID-19. The chain employs TRBV7-2 and TRBJ2-7; a weak D match, TRBD1 (6 bases). The DNA of the CDR3 is TGTGCCAGCAGCTACGGACAGAACTACGAGCAGTACTTC. The encoded protein is CASSYGQNYEQYF.